Sequencing of this TCR beta chain was carried out in a study of shared clonotypes between healthy human individuals. Study-wide background: Contributing individuals were a couple of females and a few males aged 18 to 49. Each donor had three CD4 naive, three CD4 memory, two CD8 naive and one CD8 memory plate.

The donor cohort consisted entirely of Caucasian adults residing in Nashville, Tennessee. Naive CD4+ cells were CD45RA-selected; the remaining cells were memory. This clone is a singleton in its sample. Here immunoSEQ multiplex PCR was the method, and the copy in TCRdb shows in-frame clones only, minus some. Found here are hundreds of thousands of clones, 73% of them singletons; the top ten hold about 10%. The CDR3 is 14 amino acids. Looked up from germline, CDR1 is SEHNR and CDR2 is FQNEAQ (reference sequence). Trimming removed 3 bases from V and 16 bases from J; junction bases left unmatched: 14. Specimen: memory CD4+ T cells sorted from blood. Subset given: CD45RA-negative fraction. The receptor was isolated from a man aged 25-45 years in good health. This chain uses TRBV7-9 with TRBJ2-1; 8 bases are shared with TRBD1. The CDR3 region has the DNA TGTGCCAGCAGCTTTGGACAGGGCCGGGGGACTTATTTCTTC. This translates into CASSFGQGRGTYFF.